Below are 21 T cell receptor beta chains sequenced from a single sample in a study of blood T cell repertoires in COVID-19. Profiling relied on immunoSEQ multiplex PCR, and the TCRdb table lists in-frame clones only, not all of them. The repertoire consists of 200,000 to 250,000 clones, with approximately 80% occurring once and the leading ten covering approximately 16%. The sequencing input was PBMCs or T cells enriched from blood (not recorded which). The receptor set was obtained from a middle-aged man who had recovered from COVID-19.

V and J are TRBV12-3 or TRBV12-4 and TRBJ2-3, with D possibly TRBD1 on 5 matching bases. This CDR3 region has 13 residues. V lost 3 bases, J lost 4 bases, and 8 bases lay in between. Written as DNA, the CDR3 is TGTGCCAGCAGTTTCAGGGATGCAGATACGCAGTATTTT. Its protein product is CASSFRDADTQYF.

The rearrangement links TRBV7-9 to TRBJ2-7; TRBD2 matches 8 bases. J gave up 2 bases and V 5 bases, and 8 bases lay outside the gene matches. Germline V lookup: CDR1 SEHNR, CDR2 FQNEAQ (reference sequence). This CDR3 is 15 amino acids long. Here the CDR3 DNA reads TGTGCCAGCAGCCCACGAACCGGGGGGGCCTACGAGCAGTACTTC. This encodes CASSPRTGGAYEQYF.

The chain joins TRBV9 to TRBJ1-3; D gene ambiguous. Germline V gene lookup returns CDR1 SGDLS and CDR2 YYNGEE. V lost 3 bases and J lost 2, with 15 bases in between. This CDR3 contains 16 residues. The CDR3 bases are TGTGCCAGCAGCGATGACCCCTGGGCCGCTGGAAACACCATATATTTT. Translation: CASSDDPWAAGNTIYF.

This chain links TRBV20-1 with TRBJ2-2; maybe TRBD2 (6 bases). This CDR3 comprises 14 residues. Per the germline V gene, CDR1 is DFQATT and CDR2 is SNEGSKA (reference sequence). The ends were cut back, 3 bases at V and 5 bases at J, with 13 bases in the middle. The CDR3: CSASYARGTGELFF. The DNA for the CDR3 is TGCAGTGCTAGTTACGCGCGGGGTACCGGGGAGCTGTTTTTT.

The sample holds a few counts of this clone. This rearrangement joins TRBV3-1 (or the pseudogene TRBV3-2) to TRBJ2-3; 7 bases are shared with TRBD1. The junction had 12 bases not matched to a gene; V was cut back by 5 bases and J by 1 base. Germline CDR1 is LGHDT and CDR2 is YNNKEL (reference sequence). The CDR3 sequence is 17 residues long. This CDR3 reads CASSSPRPGGGTDTQYF. CDR3 bases: TGTGCCAGCAGCTCGCCTCGACCAGGGGGAGGCACAGATACGCAGTATTTT.

The V call is TRBV5-6, the J call TRBJ2-7; tentatively, D is TRBD2 (6 bases). Germline V lookup: CDR1 SGHDT, CDR2 YYEEEE. The ends were cut back, 3 bases at V and 12 bases at J, with 16 bases in the middle. The CDR3 is made up of 12 amino acids. Here the CDR3 reads CASSSGNGGSYF. Written as DNA, the CDR3 is TGTGCCAGCAGCTCCGGAAATGGGGGGTCGTACTTC.

The chain carries TRBV6-5 and TRBJ1-2; TRBD1 agrees at 7 bases. Trimming took 6 bases from V and 2 from J; bases not matched to a gene: 6. The CDR3 runs to 14 residues. Germline CDR1 and CDR2: MNHEY and SVGAGI. CDR3 coding DNA: TGTGCCAGCAGGTTACAGGGGAAGAACTATGGCTACACCTTC. Protein: CASRLQGKNYGYTF.

The rearrangement uses TRBV11-2 and TRBJ2-1, with 11 bases aligning to TRBD1. J lost 6 bases, V lost 1 base, and 5 bases had no gene match. Looked up from germline, CDR1 is SGHAT and CDR2 is FQNNGV. The CDR3 consists of 16 residues. CDR3 sequence: CASSLVRDRGINEQFF. The CDR3 bases are TGTGCCAGCAGCTTAGTCCGGGACAGGGGGATCAATGAGCAGTTCTTC. Full variable domain (outside the CDR3, taken from reference TRBV11-2 and TRBJ2-1): EAGVAQSPRYKIIEKRQSVAFWCNPISGHATLYWYQQILGQGPKLLIQFQNNGVVDDSQLPKDRFSAERLKGVDSTLKIQPAKLEDSAVYLCASSLVRDRGINEQFFGPGTRLTVL.

This clone came up once. The chain has TRBV5-1 and TRBJ2-1, with a tentative D call TRBD2 (5 bases). CDR1 is SGHRS and CDR2 is YFSETQ in the germline V gene. V lost 1 base and J lost 6, with 11 bases in between. CDR3 length: 14 residues. The CDR3 bases are TGCGCCAGCAGCTTGAGGGAGTCGGGCAATGAGCAGTTCTTC. Translation gives CASSLRESGNEQFF.

The chain joins TRBV5-4 to TRBJ1-3; 8 nucleotides agree with TRBD1. CDR1 and CDR2 from the germline V gene are SGHNT and YYREEE (reference sequence). Trimming removed 4 bases from V and 0 bases from J; junction bases left unmatched: 3. This CDR3 has 15 residues. CDR3 DNA: TGTGCCAGCAGCCGGGACAGGACCTCTGGAAACACCATATATTTT. This sequence encodes CASSRDRTSGNTIYF.

V and J are TRBV18 and TRBJ1-4; D unclear. The CDR3 spans 16 residues. CDR1 is KGHSH, CDR2 LQKENI, per germline. V was trimmed by 1 base and J by 6 bases, leaving 15 bases between them. CDR3 DNA sequence: TGTGCCAGCTCACCACGGTCACGCGGTAGCGATGAAAAACTGTTTTTT. Its protein is CASSPRSRGSDEKLFF.

The genes are TRBV24-1 and TRBJ2-7, with TRBD1 as a possible D gene (5 bases). Germline CDR1 is KGHDR and CDR2 is SFDVKD. CDR3 size: 18 residues. V dropped 4 bases and J dropped 2 bases, with 23 bases sitting between them. CDR3 in amino acids: CATSDFAARVRGTYEQYF. For the CDR3, the DNA is TGTGCCACCAGTGACTTTGCAGCTCGGGTTAGGGGCACCTACGAGCAGTACTTC.

This clone has at least ten counts. The J gene is TRBJ2-7, the V gene TRBV6-5; 8 bases are shared with TRBD1. The CDR3 contains 14 residues. V gave up 0 bases and J gave up 5 bases; unmatched junction bases: 3. CDR1 and CDR2 (germline): MNHEY, SVGAGI. This chain's CDR3 is CASSYSDRGHEQYF. The CDR3, as DNA: TGTGCCAGCAGTTACTCCGACAGGGGCCACGAGCAGTACTTC.

The chain recombines TRBV6-5 with TRBJ2-7, with D possibly matching TRBD1 (5 bases). CDR1 and CDR2 from the germline V gene are MNHEY and SVGAGI. The CDR3 is made up of 14 amino acids. Trimming left V 2 bases short and J 1 base short, with 9 bases between. CDR3 loop: CASSYVAGSYEQYF. The CDR3 DNA is TGTGCCAGCAGTTACGTGGCAGGGTCCTACGAGCAGTACTTC.

This chain joins TRBV6-5 and TRBJ2-5; no clear D. V lost 6 bases and J lost 7, with 12 bases in between. Looked up from germline, CDR1 is MNHEY and CDR2 is SVGAGI. CDR3 length equals 12 residues. CDR3 sequence reads: CASRQPLGTQYF. DNA for the CDR3: TGTGCCAGCAGACAACCCCTAGGGACCCAGTACTTC.

The chain joins TRBV2 to TRBJ1-2; TRBD1 aligns across 10 bases. V dropped 5 bases and J dropped 1; count of bases not matched to a gene: 4. This CDR3 comprises 15 residues. Germline loops: CDR1 SNHLY, CDR2 FYNNEI. The chain's CDR3 is CASSRQGASNYGYTF. CDR3 in DNA: TGTGCCAGCAGTCGACAGGGGGCGAGTAACTATGGCTACACCTTC. The complete variable domain, with remaining parts taken from reference TRBV2 and TRBJ1-2, reads EPEVTQTPSHQVTQMGQEVILRCVPISNHLYFYWYRQILGQKVEFLVSFYNNEISEKSEIFDDQFSVERPDGSNFTLKIRSTKLEDSAMYFCASSRQGASNYGYTFGSGTRLTVV.

The chain uses TRBV29-1 and TRBJ2-1, with D possibly being TRBD2 (6 bases). Germline V CDR1 and CDR2: SQVTM, ANQGSEA. The CDR3 loop spans 16 amino acids. The V and J ends lost 1 base and 6 bases respectively, with 19 bases between them. The CDR3 protein is CSVEGRGRSRGNEQFF. CDR3 nucleotide sequence: TGCAGCGTTGAAGGGAGGGGCAGAAGTCGGGGCAATGAGCAGTTCTTC.

The rearrangement joins TRBV27 to TRBJ2-1; 8 bases are a match to TRBD2. J lost 2 bases, V lost 2 bases, and 2 bases had no gene match. This CDR3 is built from 15 residues. Germline CDR1 MNHEY, CDR2 SMNVEV (reference sequence). The CDR3 loop reads CASSLGGRPYNEQFF. The CDR3 DNA follows: TGTGCCAGCAGTTTAGGCGGGAGGCCCTACAATGAGCAGTTCTTC.

In nucleotides, the CDR3 is TGTGCCATCAGTTCGGCTAGCGCTTCCTACGAGCAGTACTTC. Translated: CAISSASASYEQYF. This chain uses TRBV10-3 with TRBJ2-7; D is possibly TRBD2 (6 bases). V gave up 5 bases and J gave up 1 base, with 12 bases separating them. In germline, CDR1 is ENHRY, CDR2 SYGVKD. The CDR3 loop spans 14 amino acids.

V gene TRBV5-1 combines with J gene TRBJ2-5; tentatively, D is TRBD2 (7 bases). The V gene's germline CDR1 is SGHRS and CDR2 YFSETQ. The CDR3 contains 16 residues. V lost 4 bases and J 3 bases, leaving 19 bases between the germline ends. CDR3 coding DNA: TGCGCCAGCAGCCCCGGAAGGGGGAGGGCCGAAGAGACCCAGTACTTC. The encoded protein is CASSPGRGRAEETQYF.

The V call is TRBV28, the J call TRBJ2-7; TRBD2 agrees at 10 bases. Losses at the gene ends were 3 bases for V and 0 bases for J; bases not matched to a gene: 11. The CDR3 is made up of 18 amino acids. The germline V gene has CDR1 MDHEN and CDR2 SYDVKM. CDR3 nucleotides: TGTGCCAGCAGTTTCTTTATCCTTTTAGCGGGGGGCTCCTACGAGCAGTACTTC. Protein product: CASSFFILLAGGSYEQYF.